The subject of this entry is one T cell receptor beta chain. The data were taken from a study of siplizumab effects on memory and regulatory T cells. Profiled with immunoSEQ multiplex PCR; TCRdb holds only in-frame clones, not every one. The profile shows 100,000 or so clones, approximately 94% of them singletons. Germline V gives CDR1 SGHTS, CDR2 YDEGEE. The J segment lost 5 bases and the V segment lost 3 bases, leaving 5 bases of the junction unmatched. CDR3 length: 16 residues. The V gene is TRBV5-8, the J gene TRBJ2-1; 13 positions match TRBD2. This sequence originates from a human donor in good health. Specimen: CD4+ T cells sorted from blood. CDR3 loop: CASSSWTSGGHNEQFF. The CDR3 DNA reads TGTGCCAGCAGCTCCTGGACTAGCGGGGGCCACAATGAGCAGTTCTTC.